Below are 10 T cell receptor beta chains sequenced from a single sample in a study of PD-1 blockade in classical Hodgkin lymphoma. Each patient relapsed following autologous stem cell transplantation, and prior brentuximab vedotin exposure differed. Repertoires were generated with immunoSEQ multiplex PCR, while TCRdb's copy carries only in-frame clones and drops some. The sample has about 110,000 clones, 80% to 90% seen once; the top ten hold just under 20%. The source was peripheral blood mononuclear cells (PBMCs), collected before the second cycle of nivolumab. These receptors all come from a human donor with classical Hodgkin lymphoma.

The chain carries TRBV6-5 and TRBJ2-7; the match to TRBD1 covers 11 bases. The CDR3 has 15 residues. From germline, CDR1 is MNHEY and CDR2 SVGAGI. After removal of 4 bases from V and 7 bases from J, the junction contained 9 bases not matched to a gene. The CDR3 reads CASSWEDRGLREQYF. In DNA form, the CDR3 reads TGTGCCAGCAGTTGGGAGGACAGGGGGCTTAGGGAGCAGTACTTC.

This clone showed up just once. Compared with germline, one end of the junction differs, possibly owing to a read error. The rearrangement joins TRBV7-7 to TRBJ2-5; possible D gene TRBD1, 6 bases. Germline loops: CDR1 SSHAT, CDR2 FNYEAQ (reference sequence). The CDR3 spans 16 residues. The CDR3 sequence: CASSFSKGGTQETQYF. Here the CDR3 DNA reads TGTGCTAGCAGCTTTTCGAAAGGGGGTACCCAGGAGACCCAGTACTTC.

The V call is TRBV5-6, the J call TRBJ1-4, with TRBD1 matching 7 bases. Germline loops: CDR1 SGHDT, CDR2 YYEEEE. The V and J ends lost 4 bases and 2 bases, in that order; junction bases with no gene match: 8. The CDR3 is 16 residues long. CDR3 amino acids: CASSTDREATNEKLFF. CDR3 sequence (DNA): TGTGCCAGCAGCACCGACAGGGAGGCGACTAATGAAAAACTGTTTTTT.

The chain links TRBV10-3 to TRBJ2-3; D unclear. Germline CDR1 and CDR2: ENHRY and SYGVKD. This CDR3 contains 11 residues. Trimming shortened V by 4 bases and J by 4 bases, and 3 bases separated the two germline ends. The CDR3 nucleotides are TGTGCCATCAGTGGAGCAGATACGCAGTATTTT. Translating gives CAISGADTQYF.

This chain uses TRBV30 with TRBJ2-3; 10 bases map to TRBD1. V trimming: 4 bases; J trimming: 6 bases; junction bases outside the gene matches: 7. The CDR3 spans 14 residues. Germline CDR1 reads GTSNPN; CDR2 reads SVGIG (reference sequence). This CDR3 reads CAWTRQGALDTQYF. The CDR3, as DNA: TGTGCCTGGACCCGACAGGGGGCACTGGATACGCAGTATTTT.

The V call is TRBV19, the J call TRBJ2-1; perhaps TRBD2 as D (5 bases). Germline V gives CDR1 LNHDA, CDR2 SQIVND (reference sequence). The length of the CDR3 is 14 residues. V shed 0 bases and J shed 10 bases, with 13 bases lying between them. The CDR3 coding sequence is TGTGCCAGTAGTATAGATGCGGCCCGCGGGGAGCAGTTCTTC. Encoded protein: CASSIDAARGEQFF. The variable domain in full, completed from reference TRBV19 and TRBJ2-1, reads DGGITQSPKYLFRKEGQNVTLSCEQNLNHDAMYWYRQDPGQGLRLIYYSQIVNDFQKGDIAEGYSVSREKKESFPLTVTSAQKNPTAFYLCASSIDAARGEQFFGPGTRLTVL.

This clone was seen a few times. The gene calls are TRBV30 and TRBJ1-2; D not certain. CDR3 length equals 12 residues. The V end lost 0 bases, the J end lost 7 bases, and 9 bases lay between the germline ends. Germline CDR1 GTSNPN, CDR2 SVGIG (reference sequence). This CDR3 reads CAWSVLGTGYTF. DNA of the CDR3: TGTGCCTGGAGTGTACTGGGCACTGGCTACACCTTC.

The chain has TRBV28 and TRBJ2-1; D may be TRBD1 (6 bases). Germline CDR1 and CDR2: MDHEN and SYDVKM. V shed 4 bases and J shed 0 bases, with 13 bases lying between them. The CDR3 has 16 residues. The CDR3 region is CASSSYPGVSYNEQFF. For the CDR3, the DNA is TGTGCCAGCAGTTCGTACCCAGGGGTCTCCTACAATGAGCAGTTCTTC.

The J gene is TRBJ2-1, the V gene TRBV20-1; D is possibly TRBD1 (5 bases). CDR1 and CDR2 from the germline V gene are DFQATT and SNEGSKA (reference sequence). V was cut by 5 bases and J by 10 bases, with 12 bases left in between. The CDR3 runs to 11 residues. The CDR3 protein is CSAPAGWEQFF. The CDR3 DNA follows: TGCAGTGCTCCAGCAGGGTGGGAGCAGTTCTTC.

This clone appeared a few times. The chain links TRBV5-1 to TRBJ2-7; D ambiguous. V was pared by 5 bases and J by 0 bases, with 6 bases between. CDR3 size: 12 residues. CDR1 is SGHRS, CDR2 YFSETQ, per germline. This CDR3 is CASRTDSYEQYF. The DNA of the CDR3 is TGCGCCAGCAGGACGGACTCCTACGAGCAGTACTTC.